The clone carrying this T cell receptor beta chain is a singleton in its sample. What it binds is not known. The data are from a study of OX40 agonist ivuxolimab in advanced cancers. Looking at the study overall: Intravenous ivuxolimab was administered to patients every 2 weeks at 0.01 to 10 mg/kg. Notes on the study in general: Some patients who did not respond also had low normalized T-cell clonal expansion. CD4+ and CD8+ T cells in blood underwent clonal expansion by week 6 at 0.1 to 3.0 mg/kg. Partial responders treated at 0.1-3.0 mg/kg exhibited clonal expansion among the lowest measured.

There are 16 residues in the CDR3. With 4 bases clipped from V and 1 base from J, the junction kept 4 bases outside the gene matches. Germline V gene data show CDR1 as SGHTA and CDR2 as FQGTGA. Measured with immunoSEQ multiplex PCR; TCRdb has only the in-frame clones, and not every one. The table lists approximately 37,000 clones, about 76% of them singletons, with 15% to 25% in the top ten. The sequencing here drew on CD4+ or CD8+ T cells sorted from blood, taken in a trial of the OX40 agonist ivuxolimab. The clonotype was recovered from an adult with an advanced solid tumor such as melanoma, head and neck, liver or kidney cancer. V is TRBV7-3 and J is TRBJ2-1, with 10 positions matching TRBD2. CDR3 nucleotide sequence: TGTGCCAGCAGCTCAATAGCGGGGGGTTCCTACAATGAGCAGTTCTTC. Translation: CASSSIAGGSYNEQFF. Full variable domain (remainder filled in from reference TRBV7-3 and TRBJ2-1): GAGVSQTPSNKVTEKGKYVELRCDPISGHTALYWYRQSLGQGPEFLIYFQGTGAADDSGLPNDRFFAVRPEGSVSTLKIQRTERGDSAVYLCASSSIAGGSYNEQFFGPGTRLTVL.